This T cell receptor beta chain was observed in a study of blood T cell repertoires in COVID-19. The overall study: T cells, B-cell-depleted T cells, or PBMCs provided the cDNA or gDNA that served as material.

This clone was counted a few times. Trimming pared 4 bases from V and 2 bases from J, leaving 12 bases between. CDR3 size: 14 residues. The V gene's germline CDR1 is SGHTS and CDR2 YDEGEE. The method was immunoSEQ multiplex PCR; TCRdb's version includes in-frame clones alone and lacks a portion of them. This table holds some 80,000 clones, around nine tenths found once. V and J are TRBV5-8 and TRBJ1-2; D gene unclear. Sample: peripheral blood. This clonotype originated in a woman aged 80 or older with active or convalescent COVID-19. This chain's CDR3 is CASSITGANYGYTF. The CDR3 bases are TGTGCCAGCAGCATAACGGGAGCAAACTATGGCTACACCTTC.